This entry lists 20 T cell receptor beta chains sequenced from one sample in a study of blood T cell repertoires in COVID-19. The assay was immunoSEQ multiplex PCR, and TCRdb's table has in-frame clones only and misses some. The table records tens of thousands of clones, more than 70% of them present only once. Sequencing was carried out using peripheral blood. These receptors were taken from a man aged 50 or older with COVID-19, enrolled during active disease.

The chain recombines TRBV28 with TRBJ2-7, with 9 bases fitting TRBD2. V shed 7 bases and J 3 bases; nucleotides not matched to a gene: 7. The CDR3 loop spans 14 amino acids. Germline-derived CDR1 and CDR2 are MDHEN and SYDVKM. The CDR3 nucleotides are TGTGCCAGCATTTCGACTAGCGGAAGCTACGAGCAGTACTTC. Translated: CASISTSGSYEQYF.

The chain couples TRBV30 to TRBJ2-2, with 9 positions matching TRBD1. Germline lookup yields CDR1 GTSNPN and CDR2 SVGIG (reference sequence). Trimming at V came to 4 bases and at J to 4 bases, leaving 7 bases not matched to a gene. The CDR3 has 15 residues. CDR3: CAWNRQGGGTGELFF. The CDR3 DNA reads TGTGCCTGGAATCGACAGGGGGGAGGCACCGGGGAGCTGTTTTTT.

The CDR3 DNA is TGTGCCAGCAGTTTAGGCCCGGGCTACGAGCAGTACTTC. Protein product: CASSLGPGYEQYF. The gene calls are TRBV12-3 or TRBV12-4 and TRBJ2-7, with D uncertain. CDR3 size: 13 residues. Trimming shortened V by 1 base and J by 3 bases, and 7 bases separated the two germline ends.

The chain employs TRBV10-3 and TRBJ2-5; TRBD2 matches 10 bases. With 4 bases clipped from V and 1 base from J, the junction kept 12 bases outside the gene matches. This CDR3 has 18 amino acids. Germline V lookup: CDR1 ENHRY, CDR2 SYGVKD. The CDR3 region is CAISGELAGLLGQETQYF. CDR3 sequence (DNA): TGTGCCATCAGTGGAGAACTAGCGGGGCTACTGGGCCAAGAGACCCAGTACTTC.

The chain has TRBV6-1 and TRBJ2-7; TRBD2 is a possible D gene (5 bases). Germline CDR1 reads MNHNS; CDR2 reads SASEGT. The CDR3 is made up of 14 amino acids. V dropped 6 bases and J dropped 3 bases, with 15 bases sitting between them. CDR3 amino acids: CASSSGLPLYEQYF. The CDR3, as DNA: TGTGCCAGCAGCTCCGGACTTCCTCTCTACGAGCAGTACTTC.

This chain links TRBV16 with TRBJ1-3, with D perhaps matching TRBD1 (6 bases). The germline CDR1 and CDR2 sequences are KGHSY and FQNENV. This CDR3 has 15 amino acids. With 0 bases removed from V and 2 bases from J, the gap between germline ends came to 8 bases. This CDR3 reads CASSQSRTAGNTIYF. As DNA, the CDR3 is TGTGCCAGCAGCCAATCGCGGACAGCTGGAAACACCATATATTTT.

The rearrangement links TRBV2 to TRBJ1-2, with TRBD1 matching 8 bases. Looked up from germline, CDR1 is SNHLY and CDR2 is FYNNEI. The CDR3 consists of 13 residues. J lost 4 bases, V lost 4 bases, and 2 bases had no gene match. This CDR3 is CASSVGTGYGYTF. The CDR3 region has the DNA TGTGCCAGCAGTGTAGGGACAGGCTATGGCTACACCTTC. Full variable domain (remainder filled in from reference TRBV2 and TRBJ1-2): EPEVTQTPSHQVTQMGQEVILRCVPISNHLYFYWYRQILGQKVEFLVSFYNNEISEKSEIFDDQFSVERPDGSNFTLKIRSTKLEDSAMYFCASSVGTGYGYTFGSGTRLTVV.

The genes are TRBV12-3 or TRBV12-4 and TRBJ1-5; 10 positions agree with TRBD1. J was trimmed by 5 bases and V by 8 bases; bases with no gene match: 3. The CDR3 length is 13 residues. The CDR3 DNA is TGTGCCAGCGGGACAGGGGTGGATCAGCCCCAGCATTTT. Its translation: CASGTGVDQPQHF.

This chain uses TRBV4-2 with TRBJ1-2; 8 bases fit TRBD1. Germline CDR1 reads LGHNA; CDR2 reads YNFKEQ. The CDR3 loop spans 15 amino acids. Unmatched junction bases numbered 6, after V lost 4 bases and J lost 2 bases. In DNA form, the CDR3 reads TGTGCCAGCAGCCTCGGACAGGGAGGAAACTATGGCTACACCTTC. Its protein is CASSLGQGGNYGYTF.

The count of this clone is one. The chain joins TRBV12-3 or TRBV12-4 to TRBJ2-4; the match to TRBD2 covers 8 bases. The CDR3 consists of 13 residues. V lost 3 bases, J lost 7 bases, and 2 bases stayed unmatched. DNA of the CDR3: TGTGCCAGCAGTTTGGCGGGGGGTAACATTCAGTACTTC. This gives the protein CASSLAGGNIQYF.

This clone was detected only a few times. Other DNA sequences within the sample encode an identical CDR3. The genes are TRBV2 and TRBJ1-5; no firm D call. The CDR3 has 14 amino acids. Trimming stripped 4 bases from V and 2 bases from J, with 9 bases between. The V gene's germline CDR1 is SNHLY and CDR2 FYNNEI. CDR3: CASSVERGNQPQHF. In nucleotides, the CDR3 is TGTGCCAGCAGTGTGGAGCGGGGCAATCAGCCCCAGCATTTT. Using reference TRBV2 and TRBJ1-5 for the parts outside the CDR3, the full variable domain is EPEVTQTPSHQVTQMGQEVILRCVPISNHLYFYWYRQILGQKVEFLVSFYNNEISEKSEIFDDQFSVERPDGSNFTLKIRSTKLEDSAMYFCASSVERGNQPQHFGDGTRLSIL.

The chain recombines TRBV4-2 with TRBJ2-7; TRBD2 aligns across 11 bases. V was pared by 0 bases and J by 2 bases, with 3 bases of the junction left unmatched. There are 16 residues in the CDR3. CDR1 LGHNA and CDR2 YNFKEQ come from the germline V gene. This chain's CDR3 is CASSQDSSGGAYEQYF. The CDR3 bases are TGTGCCAGCAGCCAAGACAGTAGCGGGGGGGCCTACGAGCAGTACTTC.

Comments on this clone: Different DNA sequences within this sample yield the same CDR3. The rearrangement uses TRBV6-5 and TRBJ2-7; D possibly corresponds to TRBD2 (7 bases). This CDR3 region has 14 residues. CDR1 MNHEY and CDR2 SVGAGI come from the germline V gene. The V end lost 0 bases, the J end lost 2 bases, and 8 bases lay between the germline ends. The CDR3 nucleotides read TGTGCCAGCAGTTACTCCGGGGGGCCCTACGAGCAGTACTTC. Its protein product is CASSYSGGPYEQYF.

J is TRBJ2-5 and V is TRBV5-4; 13 positions match TRBD2. Germline CDR1 SGHNT, CDR2 YYREEE (reference sequence). V was pared by 4 bases and J by 2 bases, with 5 bases of the junction left unmatched. The CDR3 extends over 16 amino acids. CDR3 nucleotide sequence: TGTGCCAGCAGCACGGGACTAGCGGGGTCTCAAGAGACCCAGTACTTC. This translates into CASSTGLAGSQETQYF.

The table lists this clone with a few counts. The V and J genes are TRBV24-1 and TRBJ2-2, with 7 bases lining up with TRBD1. The CDR3 is 18 amino acids. CDR1 and CDR2 from the germline V gene are KGHDR and SFDVKD. The V and J ends lost 2 bases and 0 bases, in that order; junction bases with no gene match: 8. CDR3 sequence: CATSDSLRTGANTGELFF. DNA for the CDR3: TGTGCCACCAGTGATTCACTCCGGACAGGAGCGAACACCGGGGAGCTGTTTTTT.

The chain employs TRBV2 and TRBJ2-2, with 12 bases lining up with TRBD2. CDR3 size: 14 residues. The germline V gene encodes CDR1 SNHLY and CDR2 FYNNEI. The V gene end was trimmed by 3 bases and the J gene end by 11 bases; junction bases not matched to a gene: 4. The CDR3 DNA is TGTGCCAGCAGTGAGACTAGCGGGGGTCTAGAGCTGTTTTTT. Translated: CASSETSGGLELFF.

The chain has TRBV27 and TRBJ2-6; the D gene is possibly TRBD1 (5 bases). The CDR3 consists of 17 residues. The V and J ends lost 2 bases and 0 bases respectively, with 11 bases between them. The germline V gene encodes CDR1 MNHEY and CDR2 SMNVEV (reference sequence). CDR3: CASSLLGQISGANVLTF. CDR3 in DNA: TGTGCCAGCAGTTTACTTGGACAAATCTCTGGGGCCAACGTCCTGACTTTC. The full variable domain, its missing parts supplied by reference TRBV27 and TRBJ2-6, is EAQVTQNPRYLITVTGKKLTVTCSQNMNHEYMSWYRQDPGLGLRQIYYSMNVEVTDKGDVPEGYKVSRKEKRNFPLILESPSPNQTSLYFCASSLLGQISGANVLTFGAGSRLTVL.

The gene calls are TRBV10-3 and TRBJ1-5, with 8 nucleotides matching TRBD1. V lost 10 bases to trimming and J lost 1 base; unmatched junction nucleotides: 3. CDR1 and CDR2 from the germline V gene are ENHRY and SYGVKD. The length of the CDR3 is 13 residues. For the CDR3, the DNA is TGTGCCAACGGACAGGGAAGCAATCAGCCCCAGCATTTT. This codes for CANGQGSNQPQHF.

The rearrangement uses TRBV24-1 and TRBJ2-5, with 7 positions matching TRBD1. The germline CDR1 and CDR2 sequences are KGHDR and SFDVKD. There are 20 residues in the CDR3. V gave up 1 base and J gave up 5 bases; unmatched junction bases: 21. CDR3 sequence reads: CATSDFTSNSRGKEWETQYF. Here the CDR3 DNA reads TGTGCCACCAGTGATTTTACATCTAATAGCAGGGGGAAGGAATGGGAGACCCAGTACTTC.

The chain carries TRBV6-5 and TRBJ2-2; tentatively, D is TRBD1 (6 bases). Germline lookup yields CDR1 MNHEY and CDR2 SVGAGI. The CDR3 extends over 15 amino acids. V dropped 5 bases and J dropped 0 bases, with 10 bases sitting between them. In DNA, the CDR3 is TGTGCCAGCAGTCTCCGGACAGCGAACACCGGGGAGCTGTTTTTT. It encodes CASSLRTANTGELFF.